The following is a T cell receptor (beta chain) sequence with its context. The length of the CDR3 is 15 residues. Germline loops: CDR1 MNHEY, CDR2 SVGAGI. The junction had 9 bases not matched to a gene; V was cut back by 6 bases and J by 6 bases. While CD8+ and CD4+ T cells were isolated negatively, TEMRA cells were enriched by FACS. These data belong to a study of CD8 T cells in Susac syndrome. RNA amounts of roughly 0.45 to 1 ug underwent reverse transcription with random hexamers. From the immunoSEQ multiplex PCR reads, TCRdb called clonotypes with MiXCR, one entry per CDR3 protein. The sample carries about 160,000 distinct CDR3 sequences, approximately 93% recorded once.

The source material was CD4+ T cells from PBMCs. This chain uses TRBV6-5 with TRBJ2-1; 9 nucleotides match TRBD1. This clonotype originated in a human donor with multiple sclerosis. The CDR3: CASRQPGQGRNEQFF. CDR3 in DNA: TGTGCCAGCAGACAACCGGGACAGGGACGCAATGAGCAGTTCTTC.